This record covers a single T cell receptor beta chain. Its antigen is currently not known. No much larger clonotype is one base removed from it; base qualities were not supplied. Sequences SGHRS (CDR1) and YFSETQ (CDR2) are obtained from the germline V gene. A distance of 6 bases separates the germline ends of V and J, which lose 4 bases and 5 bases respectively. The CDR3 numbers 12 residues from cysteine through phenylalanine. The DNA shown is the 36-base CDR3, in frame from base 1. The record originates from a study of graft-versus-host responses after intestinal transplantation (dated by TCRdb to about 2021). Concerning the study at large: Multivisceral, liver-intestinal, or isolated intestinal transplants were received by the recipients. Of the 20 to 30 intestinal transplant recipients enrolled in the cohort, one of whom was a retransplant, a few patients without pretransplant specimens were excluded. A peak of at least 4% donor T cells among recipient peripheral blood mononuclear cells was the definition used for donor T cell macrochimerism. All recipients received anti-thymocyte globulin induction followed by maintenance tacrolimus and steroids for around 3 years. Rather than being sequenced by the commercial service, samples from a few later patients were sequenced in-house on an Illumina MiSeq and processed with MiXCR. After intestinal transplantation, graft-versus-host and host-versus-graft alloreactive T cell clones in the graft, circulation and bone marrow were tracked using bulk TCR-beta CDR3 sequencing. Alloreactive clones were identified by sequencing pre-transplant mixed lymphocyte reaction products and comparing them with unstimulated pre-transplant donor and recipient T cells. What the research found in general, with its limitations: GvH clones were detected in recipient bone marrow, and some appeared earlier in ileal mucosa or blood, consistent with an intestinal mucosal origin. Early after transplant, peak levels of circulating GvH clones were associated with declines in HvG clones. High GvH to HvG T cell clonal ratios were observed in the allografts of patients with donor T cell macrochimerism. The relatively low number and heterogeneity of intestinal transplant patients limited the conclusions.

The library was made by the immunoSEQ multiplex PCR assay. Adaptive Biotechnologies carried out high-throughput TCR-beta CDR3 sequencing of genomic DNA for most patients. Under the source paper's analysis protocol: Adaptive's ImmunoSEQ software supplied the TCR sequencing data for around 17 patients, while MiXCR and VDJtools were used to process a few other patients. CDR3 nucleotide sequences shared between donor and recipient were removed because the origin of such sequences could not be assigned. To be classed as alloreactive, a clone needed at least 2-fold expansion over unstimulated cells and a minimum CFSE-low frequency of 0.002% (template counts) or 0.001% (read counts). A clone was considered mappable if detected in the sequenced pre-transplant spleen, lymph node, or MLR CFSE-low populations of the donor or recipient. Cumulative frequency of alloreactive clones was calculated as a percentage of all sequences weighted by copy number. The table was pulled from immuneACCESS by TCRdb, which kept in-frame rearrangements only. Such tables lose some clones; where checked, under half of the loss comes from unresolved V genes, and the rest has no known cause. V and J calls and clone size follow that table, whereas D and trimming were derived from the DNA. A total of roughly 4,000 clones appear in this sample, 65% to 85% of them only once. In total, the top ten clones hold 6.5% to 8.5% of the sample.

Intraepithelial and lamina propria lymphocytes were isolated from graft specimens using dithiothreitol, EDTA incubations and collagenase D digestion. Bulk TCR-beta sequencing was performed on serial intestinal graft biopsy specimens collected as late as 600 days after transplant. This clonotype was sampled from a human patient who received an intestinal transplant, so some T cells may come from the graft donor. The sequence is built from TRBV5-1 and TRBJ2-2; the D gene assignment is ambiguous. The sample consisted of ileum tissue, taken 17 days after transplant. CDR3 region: CASSAKTGELFF. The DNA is TGCGCCAGCAGCGCTAAAACCGGGGAGCTGTTTTTT.